This is a list of T cell receptor beta chains from one sample in a study of blood T cell repertoires in COVID-19. Produced via immunoSEQ multiplex PCR; TCRdb's table is partial and in-frame only. The sample lists about 150,000 clones, around 83% seen once, with around 32% in the top ten. Sequenced sample: peripheral blood. The receptor source for this set is a woman in her fifties or sixties with acute or convalescent COVID-19. Both conserved end residues are part of each CDR3. Each record gives: V gene, D gene, CDR3 protein. The D gene is left open where the match is weak.

TRBV6-5 - CASSYSHPQGKGGYTF
TRBV28 - CASRRQVLNTEAFF
TRBV7-2 - CASSPPPVNTEAFF
TRBV2 - CASSIWASEQYF
TRBV11-1 - CASSSRDTRTNEKLFF
TRBV4-2 TRBD2 CASSQDPSGGRNEQFF
TRBV19 - CASSILGDGSTEAFF
TRBV5-6 - CASSLGGLRETQYF
TRBV4-1 - CASSQVGISNTGELFF
TRBV7-9 TRBD1 CASSRQGARPDTQYF
TRBV10-3 - CAISAGTNYGYTF
TRBV6-6 TRBD1 CASSFTGGNEQFF
TRBV27 - CASRTSLNYGYTF
TRBV30 - CACPRGAGEQYF
TRBV30 TRBD2 CAWSVRGLITDTQYF
TRBV5-1 - CASSLAPGGAGEETQYF
TRBV18 TRBD1 CASSPATGGEKLFF
TRBV2 TRBD1 CASSVQGVRSRTGAEAFF
TRBV9 TRBD1 CASSVTQGESGNTIYF
TRBV9 TRBD2 CASSVVGGRGGANVLTF
TRBV11-2 - CASSHISSGNTIYF
TRBV5-1 - CASSDSNYGYTF
TRBV6-5 - CASSSQGNTIYF
TRBV19 - CASNQGPSYEQYF
TRBV7-9 TRBD1 CASSQGQGPNYEQYF
TRBV20-1 - CSARDRIAEYF
TRBV2 TRBD2 CASRNGTSGEETQYF
TRBV12-2 - CASRLEKGGLYGYTF
TRBV5-4 TRBD1 CASSTRTGRNTIYF
TRBV5-5 TRBD2 CASSPSGGDYNEQFF
TRBV6-1 TRBD2 CASSEARLAGAFTDTQYF
TRBV19 TRBD2 CASTRVTSGGTYEQYF
TRBV18 - CASSLTSPAREGGYTF
TRBV5-6 - CASSLQGEKLFF
TRBV29-1 TRBD1 CSVGVWTGPSEQFF
TRBV3-1/TRBV3-2 - CASSQLEHGTQYF
TRBV4-1 - CASSQEPGQRLTIYF
TRBV6-1 - CASSEWTERGRGDTQYF
TRBV2 - CASSVYRNTEAFF
TRBV5-8 TRBD1 CASSWLDRADGYTF